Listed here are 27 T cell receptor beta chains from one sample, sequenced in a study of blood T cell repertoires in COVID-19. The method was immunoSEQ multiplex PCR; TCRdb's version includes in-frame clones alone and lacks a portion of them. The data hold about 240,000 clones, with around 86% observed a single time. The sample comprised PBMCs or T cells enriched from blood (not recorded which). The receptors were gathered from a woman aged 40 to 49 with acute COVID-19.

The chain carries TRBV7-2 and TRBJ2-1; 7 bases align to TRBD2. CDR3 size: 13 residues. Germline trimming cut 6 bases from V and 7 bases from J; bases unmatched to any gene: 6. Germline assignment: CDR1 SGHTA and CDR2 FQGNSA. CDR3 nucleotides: TGTGCCAGCAGTTCCAGCGGGGCTAATGAGCAGTTCTTC. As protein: CASSSSGANEQFF.

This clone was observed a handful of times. In DNA form, the CDR3 reads TGTGCCAGTAGTAGGGACAGACGAGAAAGCTCCTACAATGAGCAGTTCTTC. Translated: CASSRDRRESSYNEQFF. The chain is built from TRBV19 and TRBJ2-1; 7 bases line up with TRBD1. Germline V CDR1 and CDR2: LNHDA, SQIVND (reference sequence). This CDR3 has 17 amino acids. J was trimmed by 0 bases and V by 4 bases; bases with no gene match: 9.

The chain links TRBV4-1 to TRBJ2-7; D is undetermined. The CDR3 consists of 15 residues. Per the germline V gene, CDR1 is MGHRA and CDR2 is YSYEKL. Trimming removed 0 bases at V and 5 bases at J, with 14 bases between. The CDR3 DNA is TGCGCCAGCAGCCAAGAGGTGTACTTCGTGCACGAGCAGTACTTC. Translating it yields CASSQEVYFVHEQYF.

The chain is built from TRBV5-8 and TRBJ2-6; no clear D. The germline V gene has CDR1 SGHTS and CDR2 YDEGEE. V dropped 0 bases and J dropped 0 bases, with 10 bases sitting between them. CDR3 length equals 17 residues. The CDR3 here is CASSLAPVISGANVLTF. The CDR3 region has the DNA TGTGCCAGCAGCTTGGCCCCGGTTATCTCTGGGGCCAACGTCCTGACTTTC.

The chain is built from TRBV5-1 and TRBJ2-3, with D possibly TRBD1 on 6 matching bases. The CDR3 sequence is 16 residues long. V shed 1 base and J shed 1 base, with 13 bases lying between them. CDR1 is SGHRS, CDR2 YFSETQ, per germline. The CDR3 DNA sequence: TGCGCCAGCAGCTTGAGAACAGGGAGTGGCACAGATACGCAGTATTTT. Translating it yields CASSLRTGSGTDTQYF.

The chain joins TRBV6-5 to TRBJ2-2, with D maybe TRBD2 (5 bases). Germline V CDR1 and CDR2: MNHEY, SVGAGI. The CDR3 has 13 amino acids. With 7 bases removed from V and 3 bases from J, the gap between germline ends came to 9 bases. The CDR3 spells CASTPGDTGELFF. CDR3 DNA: TGTGCCAGCACCCCCGGGGACACCGGGGAGCTGTTTTTT.

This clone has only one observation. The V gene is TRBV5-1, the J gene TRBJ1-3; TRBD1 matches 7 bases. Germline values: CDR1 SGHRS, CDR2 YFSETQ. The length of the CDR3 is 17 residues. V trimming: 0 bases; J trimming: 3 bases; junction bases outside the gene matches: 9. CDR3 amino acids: CASSLGDRAQFGNTIYF. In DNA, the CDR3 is TGCGCCAGCAGCTTGGGAGACAGGGCCCAGTTTGGAAACACCATATATTTT.

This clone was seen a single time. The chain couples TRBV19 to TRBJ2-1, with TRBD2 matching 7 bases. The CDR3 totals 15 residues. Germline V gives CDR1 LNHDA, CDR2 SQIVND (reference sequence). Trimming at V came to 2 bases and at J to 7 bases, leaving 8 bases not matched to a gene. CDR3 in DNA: TGTGCCAGTAGTATAAGTTTGGCTAGCGGAAATGAGCAGTTCTTC. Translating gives CASSISLASGNEQFF.

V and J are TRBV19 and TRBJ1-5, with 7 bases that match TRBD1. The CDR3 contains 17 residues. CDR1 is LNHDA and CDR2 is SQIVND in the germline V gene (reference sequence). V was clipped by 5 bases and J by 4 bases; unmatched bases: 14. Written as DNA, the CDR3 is TGTGCCAGTAGTCCCATAGGAGGGGGCAGGGAGAATCAGCCCCAGCATTTT. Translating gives CASSPIGGGRENQPQHF. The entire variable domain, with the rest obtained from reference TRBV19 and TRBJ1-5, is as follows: DGGITQSPKYLFRKEGQNVTLSCEQNLNHDAMYWYRQDPGQGLRLIYYSQIVNDFQKGDIAEGYSVSREKKESFPLTVTSAQKNPTAFYLCASSPIGGGRENQPQHFGDGTRLSIL.

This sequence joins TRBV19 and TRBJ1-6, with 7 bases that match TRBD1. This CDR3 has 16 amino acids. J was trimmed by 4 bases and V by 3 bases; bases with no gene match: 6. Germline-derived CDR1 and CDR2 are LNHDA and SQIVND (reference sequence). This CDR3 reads CASSIADRAYNSPLHF. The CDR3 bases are TGTGCCAGTAGTATCGCCGACAGGGCTTATAATTCACCCCTCCACTTT.

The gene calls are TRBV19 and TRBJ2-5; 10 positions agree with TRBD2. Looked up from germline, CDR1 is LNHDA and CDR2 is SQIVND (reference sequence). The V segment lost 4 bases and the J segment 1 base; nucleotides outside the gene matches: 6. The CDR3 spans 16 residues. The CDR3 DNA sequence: TGTGCCAGTAGTAAGTTGGCTAGCGGGAGCCAAGAGACCCAGTACTTC. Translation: CASSKLASGSQETQYF.

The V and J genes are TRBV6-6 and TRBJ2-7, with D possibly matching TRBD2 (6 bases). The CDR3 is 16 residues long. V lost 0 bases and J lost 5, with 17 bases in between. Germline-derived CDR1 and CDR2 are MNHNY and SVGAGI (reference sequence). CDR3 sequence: CASSYSNYGSGHEQYF. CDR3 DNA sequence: TGTGCCAGCAGTTACTCGAATTACGGGAGCGGGCACGAGCAGTACTTC.

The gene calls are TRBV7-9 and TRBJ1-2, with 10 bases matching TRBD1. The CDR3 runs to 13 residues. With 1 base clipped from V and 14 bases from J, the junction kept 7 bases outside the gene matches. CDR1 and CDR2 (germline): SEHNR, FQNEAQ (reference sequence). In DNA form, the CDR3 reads TGTGCCAGCAGCTTAGTGGGACAGGGGTTCTTAACCTTC. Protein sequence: CASSLVGQGFLTF.

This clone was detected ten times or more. CDR3 amino acids: CSVTGNEKLFF. CDR3 bases: TGCAGCGTTACCGGGAATGAAAAACTGTTTTTT. The chain recombines TRBV29-1 with TRBJ1-4; D is undetermined. Germline assignment: CDR1 SQVTM and CDR2 ANQGSEA. V shed 5 bases and J shed 5 bases, with 6 bases lying between them. The CDR3 spans 11 residues.

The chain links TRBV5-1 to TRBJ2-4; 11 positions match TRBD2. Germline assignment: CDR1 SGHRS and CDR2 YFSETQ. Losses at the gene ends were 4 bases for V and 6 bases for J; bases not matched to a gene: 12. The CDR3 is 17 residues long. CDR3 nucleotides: TGCGCCAGCAGCCCCGGACTAGCGGGTTCTTCGGGAAACATTCAGTACTTC. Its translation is CASSPGLAGSSGNIQYF.

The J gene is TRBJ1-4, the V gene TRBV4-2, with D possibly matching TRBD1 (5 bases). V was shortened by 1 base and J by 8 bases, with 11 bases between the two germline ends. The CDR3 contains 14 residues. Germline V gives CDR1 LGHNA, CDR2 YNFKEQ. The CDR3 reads CASSQGRGGEKLFF. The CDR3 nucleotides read TGTGCCAGCAGCCAAGGTAGGGGAGGAGAAAAACTGTTTTTT.

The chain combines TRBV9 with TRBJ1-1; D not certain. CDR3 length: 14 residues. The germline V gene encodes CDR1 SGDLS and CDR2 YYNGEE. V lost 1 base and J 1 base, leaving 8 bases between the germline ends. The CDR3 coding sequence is TGTGCCAGCAGCGTATCCTCCGGGAACACTGAAGCTTTCTTT. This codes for CASSVSSGNTEAFF. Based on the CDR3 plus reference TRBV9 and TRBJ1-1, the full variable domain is DSGVTQTPKHLITATGQRVTLRCSPRSGDLSVYWYQQSLDQGLQFLIQYYNGEERAKGNILERFSAQQFPDLHSELNLSSLELGDSALYFCASSVSSGNTEAFFGQGTRLTVV.

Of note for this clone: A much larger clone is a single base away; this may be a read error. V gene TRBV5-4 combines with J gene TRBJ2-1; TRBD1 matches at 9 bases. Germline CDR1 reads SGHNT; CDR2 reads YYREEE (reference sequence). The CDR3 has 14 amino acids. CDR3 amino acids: CASSNGQGYNGQFF. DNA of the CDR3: TGTGCCAGCAGCAATGGACAGGGGTACAATGGGCAGTTCTTC.

The CDR3 spells CASSTSGQNTEAFF. The CDR3 DNA sequence: TGTGCCAGCAGCACGAGCGGCCAGAACACTGAAGCTTTCTTT. This chain links TRBV21-1 with TRBJ1-1. TRBV21-1 is annotated as a pseudogene. The CDR3 contains 14 residues.

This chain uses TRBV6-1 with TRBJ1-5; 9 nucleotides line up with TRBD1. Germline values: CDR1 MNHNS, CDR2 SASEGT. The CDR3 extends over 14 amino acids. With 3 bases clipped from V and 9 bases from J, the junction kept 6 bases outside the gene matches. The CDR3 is CASSEGQGASPQHF. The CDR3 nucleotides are TGTGCCAGCAGTGAGGGACAGGGTGCATCGCCCCAGCATTTT.

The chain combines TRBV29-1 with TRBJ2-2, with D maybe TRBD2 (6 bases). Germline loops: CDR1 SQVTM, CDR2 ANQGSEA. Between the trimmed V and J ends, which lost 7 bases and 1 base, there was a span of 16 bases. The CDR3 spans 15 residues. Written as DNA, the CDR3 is TGCAGCGCGAGAAAGGGACTTCAGAACACCGGGGAGCTGTTTTTT. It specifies CSARKGLQNTGELFF.

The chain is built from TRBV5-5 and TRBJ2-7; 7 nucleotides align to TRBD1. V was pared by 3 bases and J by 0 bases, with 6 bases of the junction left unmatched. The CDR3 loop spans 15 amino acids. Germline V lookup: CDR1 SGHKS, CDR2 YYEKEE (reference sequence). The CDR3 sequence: CASSYRDSISYEQYF. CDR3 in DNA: TGTGCCAGCAGCTACCGGGACAGCATCTCCTACGAGCAGTACTTC.

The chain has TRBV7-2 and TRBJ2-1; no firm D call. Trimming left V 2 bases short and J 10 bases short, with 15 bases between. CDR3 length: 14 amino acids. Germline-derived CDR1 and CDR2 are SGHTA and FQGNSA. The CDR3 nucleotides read TGTGCCAGCAGCTTAAACAGCCCCCGCGAGGAGCAGTTCTTC. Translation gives CASSLNSPREEQFF. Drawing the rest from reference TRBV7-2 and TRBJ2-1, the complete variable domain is GAGVSQSPSNKVTEKGKDVELRCDPISGHTALYWYRQSLGQGLEFLIYFQGNSAPDKSGLPSDRFSAERTGGSVSTLTIQRTQQEDSAVYLCASSLNSPREEQFFGPGTRLTVL.

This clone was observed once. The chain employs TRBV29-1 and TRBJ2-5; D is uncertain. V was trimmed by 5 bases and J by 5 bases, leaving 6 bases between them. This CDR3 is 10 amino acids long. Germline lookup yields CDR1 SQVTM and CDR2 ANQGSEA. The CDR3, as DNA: TGCAGCGTTTCAGTGGAGACCCAGTACTTC. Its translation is CSVSVETQYF.

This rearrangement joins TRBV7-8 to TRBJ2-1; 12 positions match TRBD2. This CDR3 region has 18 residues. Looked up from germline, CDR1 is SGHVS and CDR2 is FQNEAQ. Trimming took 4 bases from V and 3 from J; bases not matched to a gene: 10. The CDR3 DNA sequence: TGTGCCAGCAGCTCCAGCCCGACTAGCGGGAGAGTCTACAATGAGCAGTTCTTC. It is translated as CASSSSPTSGRVYNEQFF.

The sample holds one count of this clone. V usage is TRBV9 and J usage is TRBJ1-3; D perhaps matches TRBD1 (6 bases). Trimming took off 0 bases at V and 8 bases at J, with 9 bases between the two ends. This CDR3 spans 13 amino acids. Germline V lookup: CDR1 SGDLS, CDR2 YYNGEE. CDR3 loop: CASSVDGGHTIYF. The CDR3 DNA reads TGTGCCAGCAGCGTAGATGGGGGCCACACCATATATTTT.

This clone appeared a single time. CDR3 residues: CASSHASSGRGPEQFF. DNA for the CDR3: TGTGCCAGCAGCCATGCTTCGAGCGGGAGGGGACCTGAGCAGTTCTTC. The chain combines TRBV3-1 (or the pseudogene TRBV3-2) with TRBJ2-1, with 10 bases matching TRBD2. This CDR3 contains 16 residues. V trimming: 3 bases; J trimming: 9 bases; junction bases outside the gene matches: 11. Germline V gene sequence: CDR1 LGHDT, CDR2 YNNKEL (reference sequence).